The rows below give T cell receptor beta chains drawn from one sample of a study of response to subunit inactivated influenza vaccine. MiXCR, applied by TCRdb to the RT-PCR reads, yields one record per CDR3 protein. The sample has 400,000 to 650,000 distinct CDR3 sequences, approximately 7.3% seen once. Specimen: PBMCs from blood, collected roughly 24 months after vaccination. Receptors were obtained from a man in his fifties or sixties who received an inactivated influenza vaccine. The CDR3 runs from the conserved cysteine through the conserved F or W. Clone size is stated in some rows and not others, as once, few, many or a class when expanded.

V: TRBV5-5; J: TRBJ2-5; size: few; CDR3: CASSRTGIKETQYF
V: TRBV5-1; J: TRBJ2-1; size: -; CDR3: CASSPNPGLAGVTEQFF
V: TRBV4-3; J: TRBJ1-5; size: -; CDR3: CASSPSGVREPQHF
V: TRBV5-5; J: TRBJ2-5; size: -; CDR3: CASSLVVAERSQYF
V: TRBV4-1; J: TRBJ1-2; size: few; CDR3: CASSQDRTGGDFGYTF
V: TRBV28; J: TRBJ2-2; size: many; CDR3: CASGGQGGGTGELFF
V: TRBV6-1; J: TRBJ2-3; size: -; CDR3: CASHGGTDTQYF
V: TRBV7-8; J: TRBJ2-3; size: many; CDR3: CASSWGRTDTQYF
V: TRBV12-3/TRBV12-4; J: TRBJ2-1; size: -; CDR3: CASIRGAGYNEQFF
V: TRBV20-1; J: TRBJ2-7; size: -; CDR3: CSASDRSYEQYF
V: TRBV20-1; J: TRBJ2-1; size: many; CDR3: CSAMRGGLRDEQFF
V: TRBV10-3; J: TRBJ2-7; size: -; CDR3: CAISESGTAAYEQYF
V: TRBV6-2/TRBV6-3; J: TRBJ2-1; size: few; CDR3: CASSYTGVAGSSYNEQFF
V: TRBV5-8; J: TRBJ1-6; size: -; CDR3: CASRSTENSPLHF
V: TRBV19; J: TRBJ1-4; size: -; CDR3: CASSSRAGEKLFF
V: TRBV20-1; J: TRBJ2-5; size: -; CDR3: CSAQGGVGETQYF
V: TRBV6-5; J: TRBJ2-2; size: few; CDR3: CASSYPASGELFF
V: TRBV20-1; J: TRBJ2-3; size: -; CDR3: CSARPIAGGFTDTQYF
V: TRBV20-1; J: TRBJ1-3; size: many; CDR3: CSAFNSGNTIYF
V: TRBV7-9; J: TRBJ1-6; size: many; CDR3: CASSPSPTSPLHF
V: TRBV7-9; J: TRBJ2-3; size: few; CDR3: CASSYTDGAWDTQYF
V: TRBV4-2; J: TRBJ2-5; size: -; CDR3: CASSPSAGPSQETQYF
V: TRBV5-1; J: TRBJ1-4; size: many; CDR3: CASSAGHVNEKLFF
V: TRBV11-2; J: TRBJ2-1; size: few; CDR3: CASSPWRGALSYNEQFF
V: TRBV7-9; J: TRBJ1-2; size: few; CDR3: CASSPRQGAEGYTF
V: TRBV28; J: TRBJ2-2; size: many; CDR3: CASRTGNTGELFF
V: TRBV6-2/TRBV6-3; J: TRBJ2-2; size: few; CDR3: CASSDVYTYANTGELFF
V: TRBV7-3; J: TRBJ2-5; size: few; CDR3: CASSLDRDGTQYF
V: TRBV28; J: TRBJ2-1; size: -; CDR3: CASSFLVAGGNEQFF
V: TRBV28; J: TRBJ2-7; size: few; CDR3: CASRQGGKPYEQYF
V: TRBV4-3; J: TRBJ2-1; size: -; CDR3: CASSQSSGGIYYEQFF
V: TRBV6-5; J: TRBJ1-1; size: -; CDR3: CASSFRTGVMNTEAFF
V: TRBV29-1; J: TRBJ1-2; size: many; CDR3: CSVREGQGLNYGYTF
V: TRBV7-3; J: TRBJ2-1; size: -; CDR3: CASSLTNGVGEQFF
V: TRBV27; J: TRBJ1-5; size: -; CDR3: CASSPELMSNQPQHF